These 7 T cell receptor beta chains were sequenced from one sample in a study of cytomegalovirus exposure and HLA in healthy donors (dated by TCRdb to about 2017). Libraries were built with the immunoSEQ multiplex PCR assay. Drawn from immuneACCESS, this table holds only the in-frame rearrangements with V and J called that TCRdb kept. Clones are partly lost; checked studies trace under half to an unresolved V gene and leave the rest unexplained. The sample has roughly 230,000 clones on record, about 92% of them singletons. The biggest ten clones account for approximately 3.1% of the sample. The sequenced sample was PBMCs. These receptors came from a woman aged 25 to 45 in good health and CMV-seronegative.

The chain has TRBV4-1 and TRBJ2-2; 7 bases are a match to TRBD2. The CDR3 is made up of 14 amino acids. CDR1 is MGHRA and CDR2 is YSYEKL in the germline V gene. V dropped 2 bases and J dropped 14; count of bases not matched to a gene: 11. CDR3 region: CASSQSSGPGPLFF. CDR3 DNA sequence: TGCGCCAGCAGCCAATCTAGCGGCCCAGGGCCCCTGTTTTTT.

This chain links TRBV7-2 with TRBJ2-3, with D possibly matching TRBD2 (6 bases). The germline V gene has CDR1 SGHTA and CDR2 FQGNSA. This CDR3 is built from 18 residues. V was shortened by 0 bases and J by 2 bases, with 18 bases between the two germline ends. The CDR3 DNA is TGTGCCAGCAGCTTAGCGCTAAATGGTCTAGCGCTCACAGATACGCAGTATTTT. Translating gives CASSLALNGLALTDTQYF. The variable domain in full, with the rest retrieved from reference TRBV7-2 and TRBJ2-3, is GAGVSQSPSNKVTEKGKDVELRCDPISGHTALYWYRQSLGQGLEFLIYFQGNSAPDKSGLPSDRFSAERTGGSVSTLTIQRTQQEDSAVYLCASSLALNGLALTDTQYFGPGTRLTVL.

V gene TRBV7-9 combines with J gene TRBJ2-7; a possible D gene is TRBD1 (6 bases). V shed 7 bases and J shed 0 bases, with 13 bases lying between them. Germline values: CDR1 SEHNR, CDR2 FQNEAQ (reference sequence). The length of the CDR3 is 14 residues. The CDR3 region is CASTNRDNSYEQYF. The CDR3 DNA is TGTGCCAGCACCAACAGGGATAACTCCTACGAGCAGTACTTC.

CDR3 sequence (DNA): TGTGCCAGCAGCCCGATAGGTAGCGGCGACACCGGGGAGCTGTTTTTT. The encoded protein is CASSPIGSGDTGELFF. The chain has TRBV5-6 and TRBJ2-2, with a tentative D call TRBD2 (6 bases). V shed 4 bases and J shed 3 bases, with 16 bases lying between them. The CDR3 sequence is 16 residues long. Germline V gene data show CDR1 as SGHDT and CDR2 as YYEEEE.

This clone is a singleton in its sample. The gene calls are TRBV5-1 and TRBJ2-3; possible D gene TRBD2, 7 bases. The V end lost 0 bases, the J end lost 2 bases, and 13 bases lay between the germline ends. From germline, CDR1 is SGHRS and CDR2 YFSETQ. The CDR3 loop spans 16 amino acids. This CDR3 reads CASSLDAGANTDTQYF. In DNA form, the CDR3 reads TGCGCCAGCAGCTTGGACGCGGGGGCCAACACAGATACGCAGTATTTT.

V and J are TRBV28 and TRBJ2-1; either TRBD1 or TRBD2 may fit D (6 bases each). The CDR3 is 15 residues long. Deletions cut 5 bases from V and 7 bases from J, with 18 bases between. Germline values: CDR1 MDHEN, CDR2 SYDVKM. Written as DNA, the CDR3 is TGTGCCAGCAGTGGAACGTTTAAGGGGGGTAATGAGCAGTTCTTC. Its translation is CASSGTFKGGNEQFF.

The V call is TRBV4-3, the J call TRBJ2-7, with D perhaps being TRBD1 or TRBD2 (5 bases each). Germline CDR1 is LGHNA and CDR2 is YSLEER. V was shortened by 3 bases and J by 7 bases, with 13 bases between the two germline ends. The CDR3 length is 13 residues. The CDR3 DNA reads TGCGCCAGCAGCCACAGGGTACCGGGAGAGCAGTACTTC. This sequence encodes CASSHRVPGEQYF.